The 16 T cell receptor beta chains presented below share a single source sample, sequenced in a study of CD8 T cells in Susac syndrome. After extraction with the RNeasy kit, about 0.5 to 1 ug of the RNA was reverse transcribed using random hexamers. TCRdb re-derived calls from the immunoSEQ multiplex PCR reads in MiXCR, one entry per CDR3 protein. Of around 130,000 distinct CDR3 sequences listed, roughly 80% are singletons. Specimen: CD8+ T cells from PBMCs. The source is a human donor with multiple sclerosis.

V gene TRBV12-3 or TRBV12-4 combines with J gene TRBJ2-2; 8 bases line up with TRBD2. V trimming: 5 bases; J trimming: 6 bases; junction bases outside the gene matches: 11. The CDR3 has 16 residues. This chain's CDR3 is CASSTSGAGGAGELFF. CDR3 sequence (DNA): TGTGCCAGCAGTACTAGCGGAGCTGGGGGCGCCGGGGAGCTGTTTTTT.

This clonotype has only a few counts. The rearrangement links TRBV7-8 to TRBJ2-1; 10 bases fit TRBD2. CDR3 length equals 14 residues. The ends lost 2 bases at V and 8 bases at J; junction bases unmatched: 3. In germline, CDR1 is SGHVS, CDR2 FQNEAQ. For the CDR3, the DNA is TGTGCCAGCAGCTTATTAGCGGGGGGTGATGAGCAGTTCTTC. This translates into CASSLLAGGDEQFF.

The genes are TRBV29-1 and TRBJ1-2; maybe TRBD1 (6 bases). The V gene lost 4 bases and the J gene lost 4 bases, with 16 bases spanning the gap. From germline, CDR1 is SQVTM and CDR2 ANQGSEA. The CDR3 has 14 residues. Here the CDR3 reads CSVGGLDFFYGYTF. DNA of the CDR3: TGCAGCGTTGGGGGGCTTGATTTCTTCTATGGCTACACCTTC.

This clonotype was seen a handful of times. The chain has TRBV19 and TRBJ1-1, with TRBD1 matching over 9 bases. The CDR3 spans 13 residues. After removal of 6 bases from V and 7 bases from J, the junction contained 6 bases not matched to a gene. The V gene's germline CDR1 is LNHDA and CDR2 SQIVND (reference sequence). CDR3 sequence reads: CASSQLGQGEAFF. DNA for the CDR3: TGTGCCAGTAGCCAATTGGGACAGGGTGAAGCTTTCTTT.

In this sample, this clonotype turned up a few times. This rearrangement joins TRBV5-6 to TRBJ1-1; possibly TRBD1 for D (5 bases). The CDR3 covers 13 residues. Looked up from germline, CDR1 is SGHDT and CDR2 is YYEEEE. Trimming removed 2 bases at V and 6 bases at J, with 11 bases between. CDR3: CASSFGGVAEAFF. CDR3 nucleotides: TGTGCCAGCAGCTTTGGGGGAGTGGCTGAAGCTTTCTTT. The full variable domain, completed using reference TRBV5-6 and TRBJ1-1, is DAGVTQSPTHLIKTRGQQVTLRCSPKSGHDTVSWYQQALGQGPQFIFQYYEEEERQRGNFPDRFSGHQFPNYSSELNVNALLLGDSALYLCASSFGGVAEAFFGQGTRLTVV.

This sequence joins TRBV28 and TRBJ2-7; perhaps D is TRBD1 or TRBD2 (5 bases each). V was clipped by 5 bases and J by 2 bases, with 13 bases between them. The CDR3 loop spans 14 amino acids. Germline V gene lookup returns CDR1 MDHEN and CDR2 SYDVKM. The CDR3 region is CASSLSGTTYEQYF. In DNA form, the CDR3 reads TGTGCCAGCAGTCTTTCCGGGACCACCTACGAGCAGTACTTC.

The chain employs TRBV13 and TRBJ2-7, with 12 bases identical to TRBD2. The length of the CDR3 is 16 residues. The ends lost 3 bases at V and 1 base at J; junction bases unmatched: 4. The V gene's germline CDR1 is PRHDT and CDR2 FYEKMQ (reference sequence). The CDR3 DNA reads as TGTGCCAGCAGCTTTACGACTAGCGGGAGTTCCTACGAGCAGTACGTC. Translating it yields CASSFTTSGSSYEQYV.

V is TRBV20-1 and J is TRBJ2-7; 8 bases map to TRBD1. J was trimmed by 3 bases and V by 7 bases; bases with no gene match: 5. CDR3 size: 12 residues. The V gene's germline CDR1 is DFQATT and CDR2 SNEGSKA (reference sequence). The CDR3 coding sequence is TGCAGTGGACAGGGGTTAGGCTACGAGCAGTACTTC. Translation gives CSGQGLGYEQYF.

The J gene is TRBJ2-7, the V gene TRBV11-2; D remains ambiguous. Between the trimmed V and J ends, which lost 2 bases and 3 bases, there was a span of 5 bases. CDR3 size: 12 residues. CDR1 and CDR2 from the germline V gene are SGHAT and FQNNGV. The CDR3 DNA sequence: TGTGCCAGCAGCTTAAGAGTCTACGAGCAGTACTTC. Its protein product is CASSLRVYEQYF.

The CDR3 sequence is CAIWGPEGNEQFF. CDR3 DNA sequence: TGTGCCATATGGGGCCCAGAGGGCAATGAGCAGTTCTTC. The chain links TRBV6-2 or TRBV6-3 to TRBJ2-1; D possibly matches TRBD1 or TRBD2 (5 bases each). Trimming took off 10 bases at V and 6 bases at J, with 16 bases between the two ends. CDR3 length equals 13 residues. The germline gives CDR1 MNHEY, CDR2 SVGEGT.

This chain uses TRBV20-1 with TRBJ2-3; D not certain. CDR1 is DFQATT and CDR2 is SNEGSKA in the germline V gene (reference sequence). With 1 base removed from V and 2 bases from J, the gap between germline ends came to 7 bases. This CDR3 is built from 13 residues. CDR3: CSARATLTDTQYF. The DNA of the CDR3 is TGCAGTGCTAGAGCTACACTCACAGATACGCAGTATTTT.

The gene calls are TRBV5-6 and TRBJ2-7; 11 nucleotides agree with TRBD2. Germline CDR1 SGHDT, CDR2 YYEEEE. This CDR3 is 16 amino acids long. The trim removed 0 bases at V and 2 bases at J, leaving 4 bases unmatched. Here the CDR3 reads CASSLGTSGGTYEQYF. The CDR3, as DNA: TGTGCCAGCAGCTTGGGAACTAGCGGGGGAACCTACGAGCAGTACTTC.

This clonotype was recorded only once. The chain links TRBV7-9 to TRBJ2-1; D remains ambiguous. With 4 bases removed from V and 7 bases from J, the gap between germline ends came to 8 bases. The CDR3 covers 12 residues. In germline, CDR1 is SEHNR, CDR2 FQNEAQ (reference sequence). This CDR3 reads CASSSRFNEQFF. The CDR3 DNA sequence: TGTGCCAGCAGCTCAAGGTTTAATGAGCAGTTCTTC.

This chain connects TRBV3-1 to TRBJ2-7, with a tentative D call TRBD1 (6 bases). The germline gives CDR1 LGHDT, CDR2 YNNKEL (reference sequence). V dropped 1 base and J dropped 6 bases, with 16 bases sitting between them. The CDR3 is made up of 15 amino acids. This CDR3 is CASSQVLGHRGEQYV. The CDR3 bases are TGTGCCAGCAGCCAAGTGTTGGGACACCGTGGCGAGCAGTACGTC.

The chain employs TRBV29-1 and TRBJ2-1; 8 bases are a match to TRBD2. The CDR3 is 15 amino acids. Looked up from germline, CDR1 is SQVTM and CDR2 is ANQGSEA. V trimming: 0 bases; J trimming: 4 bases; junction bases outside the gene matches: 5. The CDR3 reads CSVEDETSVYNEQFF. The CDR3 nucleotides are TGCAGCGTTGAAGATGAGACTAGCGTGTACAATGAGCAGTTCTTC.

This sequence joins TRBV7-2 and TRBJ1-5, with D uncertain. V was cut by 5 bases and J by 6 bases, with 11 bases left in between. This CDR3 has 13 amino acids. From germline, CDR1 is SGHTA and CDR2 FQGNSA. The chain's CDR3 is CASSPGVGQPQHF. Written as DNA, the CDR3 is TGTGCCAGCAGCCCGGGTGTGGGTCAGCCCCAGCATTTT.